The 8 T cell receptor beta chains in this list originate from one sample, sequenced in a study of CD4+ T cells in melanoma. Here immunoSEQ multiplex PCR was the method, and the copy in TCRdb shows in-frame clones only, minus some. Altogether 13,000 or so clones are present, roughly 72% being singletons, with the ten largest covering about 11%. Material for sequencing was cells from a culture (not recorded whether cultured in vitro). These receptors originate from a human donor with melanoma.

The chain employs TRBV27 and TRBJ2-1, with TRBD2 identical over 10 bases. The CDR3 has 18 residues. Germline loops: CDR1 MNHEY, CDR2 SMNVEV (reference sequence). V lost 5 bases to trimming and J lost 3 bases; unmatched junction nucleotides: 13. The CDR3 DNA reads TGTGCCAGCAGTCCCAAGGATCCGGGACTAGCGAACTACAATGAGCAGTTCTTC. Protein product: CASSPKDPGLANYNEQFF.

J is TRBJ2-7 and V is TRBV6-5; D might be TRBD2 (7 bases). Germline CDR1 MNHEY, CDR2 SVGAGI. The CDR3 extends over 15 amino acids. The V and J ends lost 3 bases and 1 base respectively, with 13 bases between them. The CDR3 bases are TGTGCCAGCAGTTATGGGAGGGGACAATCCTACGAGCAGTACTTC. It yields the protein CASSYGRGQSYEQYF.

The J gene is TRBJ2-6, the V gene TRBV5-1; either TRBD1 or TRBD2 may supply D (5 bases each). The length of the CDR3 is 15 residues. Germline V gene sequence: CDR1 SGHRS, CDR2 YFSETQ. V shed 5 bases and J shed 0 bases, with 9 bases lying between them. The CDR3 region has the DNA TGCGCCAGCAGGGGGACCCTCTCTGGGGCCAACGTCCTGACTTTC. It translates to CASRGTLSGANVLTF. Full variable domain (rest looked up from reference TRBV5-1 and TRBJ2-6): KAGVTQTPRYLIKTRGQQVTLSCSPISGHRSVSWYQQTPGQGLQFLFEYFSETQRNKGNFPGRFSGRQFSNSRSEMNVSTLELGDSALYLCASRGTLSGANVLTFGAGSRLTVL.

This chain connects TRBV7-2 to TRBJ1-5; 11 bases map to TRBD1. V trimming: 6 bases; J trimming: 6 bases; junction bases outside the gene matches: 7. The CDR3 is made up of 15 amino acids. Per germline, CDR1 SGHTA and CDR2 FQGNSA. This chain's CDR3 is CASSTPDRGRQPQHF. DNA of the CDR3: TGTGCCAGCAGTACCCCGGACAGGGGGCGTCAGCCCCAGCATTTT.

In this sample, this clone turned up once. This chain joins TRBV5-1 and TRBJ2-1, with 8 bases matching TRBD2. The V gene's germline CDR1 is SGHRS and CDR2 YFSETQ. J lost 6 bases, V lost 5 bases, and 4 bases had no gene match. The CDR3 totals 13 residues. The CDR3 loop reads CASSPGGVNEQFF. DNA for the CDR3: TGCGCCAGCAGTCCGGGGGGGGTCAATGAGCAGTTCTTC.

The chain recombines TRBV2 with TRBJ1-1; no firm D call. Germline CDR1 reads SNHLY; CDR2 reads FYNNEI. Trimming pared 6 bases from V and 2 bases from J, leaving 13 bases between. This CDR3 comprises 14 residues. The CDR3 sequence: CASSSWTVNTEAFF. In DNA, the CDR3 is TGTGCCAGCAGCTCCTGGACGGTAAACACTGAAGCTTTCTTT.

In nucleotides, the CDR3 is TGTGCCACCAGCAGAGATTTCTCTCGGAACACTGAAGCTTTCTTT. It codes for CATSRDFSRNTEAFF. V gene TRBV15 combines with J gene TRBJ1-1; no clear D. The V gene lost 0 bases and the J gene lost 1 base, with 9 bases spanning the gap. Germline CDR1 LNHNV, CDR2 YYDKDF (reference sequence). The CDR3 runs 15 residues.

The rearrangement links TRBV30 to TRBJ2-3; 13 bases are shared with TRBD2. The CDR3 has 14 residues. Germline V CDR1 and CDR2: GTSNPN, SVGIG (reference sequence). Trimming at V came to 4 bases and at J to 4 bases, leaving 2 bases not matched to a gene. Here the CDR3 reads CAWTGLAGADTQYF. For the CDR3, the DNA is TGTGCCTGGACCGGACTAGCGGGGGCAGATACGCAGTATTTT.